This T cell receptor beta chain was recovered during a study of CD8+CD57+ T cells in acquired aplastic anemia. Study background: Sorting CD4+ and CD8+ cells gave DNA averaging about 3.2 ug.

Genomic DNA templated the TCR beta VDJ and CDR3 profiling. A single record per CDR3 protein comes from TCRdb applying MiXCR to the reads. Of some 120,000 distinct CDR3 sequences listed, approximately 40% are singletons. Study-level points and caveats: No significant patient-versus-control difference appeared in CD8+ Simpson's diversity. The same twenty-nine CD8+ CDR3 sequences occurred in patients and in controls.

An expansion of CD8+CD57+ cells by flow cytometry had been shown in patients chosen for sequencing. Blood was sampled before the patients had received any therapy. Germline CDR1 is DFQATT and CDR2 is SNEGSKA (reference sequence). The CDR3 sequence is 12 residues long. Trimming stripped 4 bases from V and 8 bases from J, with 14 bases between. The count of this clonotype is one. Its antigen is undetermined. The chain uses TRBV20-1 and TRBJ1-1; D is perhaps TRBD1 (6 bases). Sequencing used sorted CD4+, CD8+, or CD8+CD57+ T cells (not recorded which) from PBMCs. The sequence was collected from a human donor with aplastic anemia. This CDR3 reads CSATGGEVEAFF. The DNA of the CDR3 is TGCAGTGCTACCGGGGGCGAAGTGGAAGCTTTCTTT.